This note documents a single TCR beta chain sequence. This entry belongs to a study of shared T cell receptors in the human thymus. V was clipped by 2 bases and J by 8 bases, with 7 bases between them. This CDR3 is 12 amino acids long. Germline assignment: CDR1 SGHVS and CDR2 FQNEAQ. Some clones are missing from TCRdb's copy, which holds only in-frame ones; the method was immunoSEQ multiplex PCR. The sample lists hundreds of thousands of clones, around 82% occurring once. These data were also reused for a study on human thymus T cells. That study reports: Those donating were healthy Finnish infants in corrective surgery for congenital heart defects. Thymus tissue for the work was resected from patients undergoing corrective heart surgery. An apparent bias in V and J gene usage was seen in thymic and blood repertoires. Thymic repertoires overlap heavily among unrelated individuals, related research has reported.

The sequencing input was thymocytes. The clonotype originates from a boy in the first two years of life with a congenital heart defect. This chain uses TRBV7-8 with TRBJ2-1; D not certain. CDR3 residues: CASSLKRDEQFF. The CDR3 DNA follows: TGTGCCAGCAGCTTAAAACGGGATGAGCAGTTCTTC.